This T cell receptor beta chain was sequenced in a study of T cells in Graves' hyperthyroidism and ophthalmopathy. Amplification targeted TCR beta CDR3 regions from RNA transcripts. The TCR CDR3 was amplified in a first-round RT-PCR using the HTBI primer set. TCRdb independently ran MiXCR on the multiplex PCR reads; one entry per CDR3 protein. The data contain fewer than 500,000 distinct CDR3 sequences, roughly 14% of them singletons. This CDR3 has 13 residues. The junction had 4 bases not matched to a gene; V was cut back by 6 bases and J by 2 bases. Germline CDR1 reads SQVTM; CDR2 reads ANQGSEA. This clonotype was picked up many times.

Sequencing input: blood. The clonotype was recovered from a woman in her twenties or thirties with Graves' ophthalmopathy. This sequence joins TRBV29-1 and TRBJ1-5; 7 nucleotides match TRBD1. The DNA of the CDR3 is TGCAGCGTAGGGGGCTTTGGCAATCAGCCCCAGCATTTT. As protein: CSVGGFGNQPQHF.